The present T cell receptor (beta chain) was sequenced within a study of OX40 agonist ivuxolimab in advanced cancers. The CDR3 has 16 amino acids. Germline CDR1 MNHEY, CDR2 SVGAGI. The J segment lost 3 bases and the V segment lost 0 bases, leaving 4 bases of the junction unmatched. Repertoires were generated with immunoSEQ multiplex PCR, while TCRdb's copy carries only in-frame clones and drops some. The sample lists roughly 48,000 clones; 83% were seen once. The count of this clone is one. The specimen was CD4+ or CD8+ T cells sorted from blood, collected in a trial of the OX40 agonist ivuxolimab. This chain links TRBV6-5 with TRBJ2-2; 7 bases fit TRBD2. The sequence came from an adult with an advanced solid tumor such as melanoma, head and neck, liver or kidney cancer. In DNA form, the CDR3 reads TGTGCCAGCAGTTACTCGGGAGGGTGGGACACCGGGGAGCTGTTTTTT. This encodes CASSYSGGWDTGELFF.